A single sample gave rise to the 15 T cell receptor beta chains below, sequenced in a study of CD8 T cells in ankylosing spondylitis. MiXCR was run by TCRdb on the 5' RACE reads, yielding one entry per CDR3 protein. The top ten hold roughly 34% of the sample, which has a few hundred thousand distinct CDR3 sequences, 18% seen once. Input material: blood, either unsorted or a sorted T cell fraction (not recorded which). Receptors were obtained from a male donor with ankylosing spondylitis or in good health (not recorded which).

This clonotype was counted at least ten times. V usage is TRBV29-1 and J usage is TRBJ2-7; 11 nucleotides agree with TRBD2. V lost 6 bases, J lost 3 bases, and 7 bases stayed unmatched. This CDR3 is 14 amino acids long. Germline CDR1 reads SQVTM; CDR2 reads ANQGSEA. The CDR3 is CSVYLAGGGYEQYF. CDR3 nucleotides: TGCAGCGTGTACCTAGCGGGAGGCGGCTACGAGCAGTACTTC.

This clonotype was seen a few times. The chain uses TRBV13 and TRBJ2-3, with 10 bases that match TRBD2. This CDR3 comprises 16 residues. Germline V gene data show CDR1 as PRHDT and CDR2 as FYEKMQ (reference sequence). Trimming removed 5 bases from V and 2 bases from J; junction bases left unmatched: 7. Written as DNA, the CDR3 is TGTGCCAGCAGCCGCCGGACTAGCGGAAACACAGATACGCAGTATTTT. Its translation is CASSRRTSGNTDTQYF.

The rearrangement joins TRBV21-1 to TRBJ1-4; the D call in the table, TRBD1, was not verified against the DNA. TRBV21-1 corresponds to a pseudogene. The CDR3 contains 14 residues. CDR3 protein: CASSKETGVEKLFF. CDR3 nucleotide sequence: TGTGCCAGCAGCAAAGAGACAGGGGTCGAAAAACTGTTTTTT.

The rearrangement links TRBV29-1 to TRBJ1-1; 10 nucleotides agree with TRBD1. J lost 2 bases, V lost 4 bases, and 1 base had no gene match. The CDR3 sequence is 13 residues long. The germline V gene has CDR1 SQVTM and CDR2 ANQGSEA. The CDR3 sequence is CSVATGGNTEAFF. As DNA, the CDR3 is TGCAGCGTTGCGACAGGGGGCAACACTGAAGCTTTCTTT.

This clonotype was seen a few times. V usage is TRBV18 and J usage is TRBJ2-3, with 8 bases matching TRBD2. Germline V gene data show CDR1 as KGHSH and CDR2 as LQKENI. The CDR3 consists of 15 residues. With V trimmed by 6 bases and J by 2 bases, 7 bases remained unmatched. CDR3 DNA sequence: TGTGCCAGCTCCCGAACTAGCGGCGACACAGATACGCAGTATTTT. Amino acid sequence: CASSRTSGDTDTQYF.

This clonotype appeared many times. The rearrangement links TRBV20-1 to TRBJ2-7; no definite D call. Per the germline V gene, CDR1 is DFQATT and CDR2 is SNEGSKA (reference sequence). The germline V and J ends were trimmed by 5 bases and 3 bases, with 26 bases remaining between them. The CDR3 has 17 residues. The CDR3 sequence is CSAEHGLTSGLDYEQYF. The CDR3 DNA is TGCAGTGCTGAACACGGCCTTACGTCTGGGTTGGACTACGAGCAGTACTTC.

The chain joins TRBV9 to TRBJ2-7; D gene unclear. Germline V gene sequence: CDR1 SGDLS, CDR2 YYNGEE. Trimming took off 4 bases at V and 0 bases at J, with 11 bases between the two ends. The CDR3 spans 14 residues. CDR3 loop: CASSRDSGSYEQYF. In nucleotides, the CDR3 is TGTGCCAGCAGCCGCGACTCTGGCTCCTACGAGCAGTACTTC.

This chain uses TRBV7-6 with TRBJ2-5; D remains unclear. Germline assignment: CDR1 SGHVS and CDR2 FNYEAQ. The CDR3 length is 15 residues. Trimming cost V 2 bases and J 0 bases, with 10 bases left between them. The CDR3, as DNA: TGTGCCAGCAGCTTACGGAGTAGGGACCAAGAGACCCAGTACTTC. Its protein is CASSLRSRDQETQYF.

The genes are TRBV29-1 and TRBJ2-3, with D unclear. V was trimmed by 6 bases and J by 0 bases, leaving 19 bases between them. Per germline, CDR1 SQVTM and CDR2 ANQGSEA. The CDR3 has 16 amino acids. The chain's CDR3 is CSVAFPTETSTDTQYF. In DNA, the CDR3 is TGCAGCGTAGCCTTTCCGACTGAGACTAGCACAGATACGCAGTATTTT.

This clonotype has a handful of counts. The J gene is TRBJ2-3, the V gene TRBV16; D not resolved. The CDR3 extends over 12 amino acids. Germline loops: CDR1 KGHSY, CDR2 FQNENV. V lost 1 base to trimming and J lost 2 bases, with 1 base between them. DNA of the CDR3: TGTGCCAGCAGCCAATTCACAGATACGCAGTATTTT. It codes for CASSQFTDTQYF.

The rearrangement joins TRBV27 to TRBJ2-6; unclear D gene. This CDR3 is built from 17 residues. Germline V gives CDR1 MNHEY, CDR2 SMNVEV (reference sequence). The ends were cut back, 5 bases at V and 1 base at J, with 15 bases in the middle. In DNA, the CDR3 is TGTGCCAGCAGTCCTAAGGACGGTTTTTCTGGGGCCAACGTCCTGACTTTC. This encodes CASSPKDGFSGANVLTF.

This clonotype came up many times. This chain uses TRBV6-1 with TRBJ2-1, with 13 bases identical to TRBD2. Germline trimming cut 6 bases from V and 7 bases from J; bases unmatched to any gene: 6. CDR1 MNHNS and CDR2 SASEGT come from the germline V gene. The CDR3 has 15 amino acids. DNA for the CDR3: TGTGCCAGCAGAGGACTAGCGGGAGAAGTAAATGAGCAGTTCTTC. Its protein is CASRGLAGEVNEQFF.

V usage is TRBV7-8 and J usage is TRBJ2-7; 8 nucleotides agree with TRBD2. Germline-derived CDR1 and CDR2 are SGHVS and FQNEAQ. J gave up 0 bases and V 5 bases, and 21 bases lay outside the gene matches. The CDR3 loop spans 20 amino acids. The CDR3, as DNA: TGTGCCAGCAGCAAACCCCCCGGAGCGGGCGGGAGGCCTAGCTCCTACGAGCAGTACTTC. Protein: CASSKPPGAGGRPSSYEQYF.

The rearrangement links TRBV10-3 to TRBJ2-1; a possible D gene is TRBD2 (6 bases). CDR1 is ENHRY, CDR2 SYGVKD, per germline. The CDR3 is 13 amino acids. Trimming pared 3 bases from V and 10 bases from J, leaving 13 bases between. For the CDR3, the DNA is TGTGCCATCAGTGACCGGGACTTTGTAGAGCAGTTCTTC. It is translated as CAISDRDFVEQFF.

This clonotype has ten or more counts. The V gene is TRBV12-3 or TRBV12-4, the J gene TRBJ2-7, with D maybe TRBD2 (6 bases). The CDR3 spans 16 residues. The V end was cut by 3 bases, the J end by 4 bases, with 19 bases between. The CDR3 coding sequence is TGTGCCAGCAGTTTCCGGGGGATAGGTCAGGTTTACGAGCAGTACTTC. This sequence encodes CASSFRGIGQVYEQYF.